The 10 T cell receptor beta chains in this list originate from one sample, sequenced in a study of T cell changes during pregnancy in multiple sclerosis. Measured with immunoSEQ multiplex PCR; TCRdb has only the in-frame clones, and not every one. The data show around 99,000 clones, roughly 92% seen once. The sequencing used peripheral blood, collected in the third trimester of pregnancy. The receptor source for this set is a female donor in good health, enrolled as a control in a pregnancy study.

The V and J genes are TRBV5-4 and TRBJ2-5; 9 nucleotides match TRBD1. The CDR3 is made up of 14 amino acids. J lost 5 bases, V lost 4 bases, and 6 bases had no gene match. Germline CDR1 is SGHNT and CDR2 is YYREEE (reference sequence). DNA of the CDR3: TGTGCCAGCAGCCAACAGGGGGCGTGGGAGACCCAGTACTTC. Protein: CASSQQGAWETQYF.

This clone was counted a single time. CDR3 bases: TGTGCCAGCTCCGCGGGGGGCCAAGCCCTAGATACGCAGTATTTT. Protein product: CASSAGGQALDTQYF. The chain carries TRBV25-1 and TRBJ2-3; TRBD2 agrees at 8 bases. V shed 8 bases, J shed 5 bases, and the junction held 12 bases outside the gene matches. The germline CDR1 and CDR2 sequences are MGHDK and SYGVNS. This CDR3 is 15 amino acids long. The variable domain in full, with the rest retrieved from reference TRBV25-1 and TRBJ2-3, is EADIYQTPRYLVIGTGKKITLECSQTMGHDKMYWYQQDPGMELHLIHYSYGVNSTEKGDLSSESTVSRIRTEHFPLTLESARPSHTSQYLCASSAGGQALDTQYFGPGTRLTVL.

The chain carries TRBV7-2 and TRBJ1-1; 8 bases are shared with TRBD1. In germline, CDR1 is SGHTA, CDR2 FQGNSA. V dropped 4 bases and J dropped 1; count of bases not matched to a gene: 5. The CDR3 is 15 amino acids. CDR3 protein: CASSSDQGANTEAFF. The CDR3 nucleotides read TGTGCCAGCAGCTCTGATCAGGGGGCGAACACTGAAGCTTTCTTT.

This rearrangement joins TRBV18 to TRBJ1-5, with D hard to call. Trimming pared 2 bases from V and 0 bases from J, leaving 8 bases between. The germline gives CDR1 KGHSH, CDR2 LQKENI. The CDR3 length is 15 residues. CDR3 sequence (DNA): TGTGCCAGCTCACCAAACAGTTATAGCAATCAGCCCCAGCATTTT. Its translation: CASSPNSYSNQPQHF.

The chain couples TRBV6-6 to TRBJ1-1; 9 bases agree with TRBD1. The ends lost 5 bases at V and 6 bases at J; junction bases unmatched: 4. There are 13 residues in the CDR3. Germline lookup yields CDR1 MNHNY and CDR2 SVGAGI (reference sequence). The CDR3 nucleotides are TGTGCCAGCAGTGACAGGGGGGAATCTGAAGCTTTCTTT. Its translation: CASSDRGESEAFF.

The chain recombines TRBV7-3 with TRBJ2-3, with 8 bases identical to TRBD2. The CDR3 consists of 17 residues. Germline CDR1 SGHTA, CDR2 FQGTGA. J lost 3 bases, V lost 1 base, and 9 bases had no gene match. The chain's CDR3 is CASSLSGAGAGTDTQYF. The CDR3, as DNA: TGTGCCAGCAGCTTAAGTGGAGCGGGGGCGGGTACAGATACGCAGTATTTT.

The genes are TRBV4-3 and TRBJ2-2, with 10 bases lining up with TRBD1. The CDR3 sequence is 15 residues long. V dropped 5 bases and J dropped 0; count of bases not matched to a gene: 0. The germline CDR1 and CDR2 sequences are LGHNA and YSLEER. CDR3 sequence: CASSDRGPNTGELFF. In nucleotides, the CDR3 is TGCGCCAGCAGCGACAGGGGGCCGAACACCGGGGAGCTGTTTTTT.

Only one count was recorded for this clone. The chain links TRBV19 to TRBJ2-2, with D tentatively TRBD1 (6 bases). V was shortened by 6 bases and J by 2 bases, with 13 bases between the two germline ends. This CDR3 spans 15 amino acids. Germline values: CDR1 LNHDA, CDR2 SQIVND (reference sequence). CDR3: CASSKRTDNTGELFF. CDR3 nucleotide sequence: TGTGCCAGTAGCAAGAGGACAGATAACACCGGGGAGCTGTTTTTT.

The V call is TRBV7-9, the J call TRBJ2-7; 9 bases line up with TRBD1. There are 15 residues in the CDR3. Germline-derived CDR1 and CDR2 are SEHNR and FQNEAQ (reference sequence). V dropped 5 bases and J dropped 0; count of bases not matched to a gene: 5. In nucleotides, the CDR3 is TGTGCCAGCAGCCCCGCGGGACAGGGCTCCTACGAGCAGTACTTC. This gives the protein CASSPAGQGSYEQYF.

This chain joins TRBV4-2 and TRBJ1-2, with D possibly being TRBD1 (5 bases). Trimming took off 0 bases at V and 4 bases at J, with 12 bases between the two ends. CDR3 length equals 15 residues. Germline lookup yields CDR1 LGHNA and CDR2 YNFKEQ. CDR3 sequence: CASSQDQGLLYGYTF. The CDR3 DNA sequence: TGTGCCAGCAGCCAAGATCAGGGACTTCTCTATGGCTACACCTTC.